These T cell receptor beta chains were read from a single sample in a study of Ad26.COV2.S vaccination and SARS-CoV-2 variants. Sequenced by immunoSEQ multiplex PCR; TCRdb stores in-frame clones only, minus some. This repertoire shows about 430,000 clones, about 93% found once; its top ten account for 9.5% to 15%. The input for sequencing was peripheral blood, taken in a trial of Ad26.COV2.S vaccine versus placebo. The receptor source for this set is a person aged 18-65 years who received the Ad26.COV2.S COVID-19 vaccine or a placebo. CDR3s include the opening cysteine and the closing phenylalanine or tryptophan. A D gene is named only where the DNA matches it firmly. Size values are once, few and many counts, or a class for expanded clones, and some rows have none.

J gene	clone size	V gene	D gene	CDR3 protein	CDR3 DNA
TRBJ1-5	NA	TRBV13	NA	CASSLGQENQPQHF	TGTGCCAGCAGCTTAGGACAGGAGAATCAGCCCCAGCATTTT
TRBJ2-2	NA	TRBV19	TRBD2	CASSLIAGAGTGELFF	TGTGCCAGTAGTCTAATAGCGGGAGCGGGTACCGGGGAGCTGTTTTTT
TRBJ2-7	NA	TRBV5-8	NA	CASSLPVTGYYEQYF	TGTGCCAGCAGCTTGCCAGTTACGGGGTACTACGAGCAGTACTTC
TRBJ2-7	NA	TRBV3-1/TRBV3-2	NA	CASSPRPLDSYEQYF	TGTGCCAGCAGCCCCAGGCCCTTAGACTCCTACGAGCAGTACTTC
TRBJ2-7	NA	TRBV18	NA	CASSPRTVSSYEQYF	TGTGCCAGCTCACCACGGACGGTCAGCTCCTACGAGCAGTACTTC
TRBJ1-1	NA	TRBV27	NA	CASSRKVNTEAFF	TGTGCCAGCAGTCGAAAAGTGAACACTGAAGCTTTCTTT
TRBJ1-4	NA	TRBV7-6	NA	CASSTNEKLFF	TGTGCCAGCAGCACGAATGAAAAACTGTTTTTT
TRBJ2-7	NA	TRBV6-2/TRBV6-3	NA	CASSYRANPYAQQYF	TGTGCCAGCAGTTACAGAGCGAACCCGTACGCGCAGCAGTACTTC
TRBJ2-7	NA	TRBV7-9	NA	CASSLGEWEQYF	TGTGCCAGCAGCTTAGGAGAATGGGAGCAGTACTTC
TRBJ2-7	NA	TRBV30	TRBD1	CAWSEDSGTDYEQYF	TGTGCCTGGAGTGAGGACTCCGGGACAGATTACGAGCAGTACTTC
TRBJ2-1	NA	TRBV7-2	TRBD2	CASSLRGGSYNEQFF	TGTGCCAGCAGCTTAAGAGGCGGGAGCTACAATGAGCAGTTCTTC
TRBJ1-1	NA	TRBV9	NA	CASSVGVEDLGSLGGNTEAFF	TGTGCCAGCAGCGTAGGCGTTGAGGACTTAGGCAGCCTTGGGGGTAACACTGAAGCTTTCTTT
TRBJ1-1	NA	TRBV6-5	TRBD1	CASRSTGAHEAFF	TGTGCCAGCAGAAGCACAGGGGCCCATGAAGCTTTCTTT
TRBJ1-3	NA	TRBV5-5	TRBD1	CASSQPGQGSGNTIYF	TGTGCCAGCAGTCAACCGGGACAGGGCTCTGGAAACACCATATATTTT
TRBJ2-1	NA	TRBV12-5	TRBD1	CASGKNPSGQGYNEQFF	TGTGCTAGTGGCAAGAACCCCTCGGGACAGGGGTACAATGAGCAGTTCTTC
TRBJ2-7	once	TRBV28	NA	CASSLKLASYEQYF	TGTGCCAGCAGTTTAAAACTAGCCTCCTACGAGCAGTACTTC
TRBJ2-7	NA	TRBV5-4	TRBD2	CASSHGTSGIRPVYEQYF	TGTGCCAGCAGCCATGGGACTAGCGGGATTCGTCCGGTCTACGAGCAGTACTTC
TRBJ1-4	NA	TRBV19	NA	CASSIQPGINEKLFF	TGTGCCAGTAGTATCCAGCCCGGGATAAATGAAAAACTGTTTTTT
TRBJ1-6	few	TRBV7-9	NA	CASSLEDRGMYSPLHF	TGTGCCAGCAGCTTAGAAGACAGAGGGATGTATTCACCCCTCCACTTT
TRBJ2-1	few	TRBV27	NA	CASSFQGSGNEQFF	TGTGCCAGCAGTTTCCAGGGATCCGGCAATGAGCAGTTCTTC
TRBJ1-1	NA	TRBV6-5	NA	CATSDRGRLDAGAFF	TGTGCCACCTCTGATCGAGGCAGGTTGGACGCAGGAGCTTTCTTT
TRBJ2-5	few	TRBV7-9	NA	CASSLALGWETQYF	TGTGCCAGCAGCTTAGCGCTGGGCTGGGAGACCCAGTACTTC
TRBJ2-1	NA	TRBV7-6	TRBD2	CASSLAGLLSSYNEQFF	TGTGCCAGCAGCTTAGCGGGACTACTAAGCTCCTACAATGAGCAGTTCTTC
TRBJ1-2	NA	TRBV4-3	NA	CASSQDSSFNYGYTF	TGCGCCAGCAGCCAAGATTCTAGTTTTAACTATGGCTACACCTTC
TRBJ2-5	NA	TRBV9	TRBD2	CASSVRGVPMETQYF	TGTGCCAGCAGCGTACGGGGGGTACCCATGGAGACCCAGTACTTC
TRBJ2-1	NA	TRBV18	NA	CASSPPPTGDEQFF	TGTGCCAGCTCACCACCTCCGACGGGAGATGAGCAGTTCTTC
TRBJ2-7	NA	TRBV19	NA	CASSIRGYEQYF	TGTGCCAGTAGTATCCGGGGCTACGAGCAGTACTTC
TRBJ2-5	NA	TRBV6-6	NA	CASSYHASNQETQYF	TGTGCCAGCAGTTACCACGCTAGCAACCAAGAGACCCAGTACTTC
TRBJ1-5	NA	TRBV3-1/TRBV3-2	NA	CASSQRDTNQPQHF	TGTGCCAGCAGCCAACGGGACACCAACCAGCCCCAGCATTTT
TRBJ1-4	NA	TRBV6-6	NA	CASSYRGGGTNEKLFF	TGTGCCAGCAGTTATAGGGGCGGGGGAACTAATGAAAAACTGTTTTTT
TRBJ1-4	NA	TRBV12-5	TRBD1	CASGLDHIGTGADEKLFF	TGTGCTAGTGGTTTGGACCATATCGGGACAGGGGCAGACGAAAAACTGTTTTTT
TRBJ2-1	NA	TRBV4-2	TRBD2	CASSQDGTSGNNEQFF	TGTGCCAGCAGCCAGGATGGGACTAGCGGAAACAATGAGCAGTTCTTC
TRBJ2-7	NA	TRBV5-5	TRBD1	CASSSTGGQPYEQYF	TGTGCCAGCAGCTCTACAGGGGGCCAGCCCTACGAGCAGTACTTC
TRBJ2-3	NA	TRBV2	TRBD2	CASHPRSGRAPDTQYF	TGTGCCTCCCACCCGAGGAGCGGGAGAGCTCCAGATACGCAGTATTTT
TRBJ2-1	NA	TRBV10-3	NA	CAISHLGADSYNEQFF	TGTGCCATCAGTCATTTAGGGGCGGACTCCTACAATGAGCAGTTCTTC
TRBJ1-2	NA	TRBV5-1	NA	CASGPGDIPGERYGYTF	TGCGCCAGCGGTCCTGGGGACATTCCTGGCGAACGCTATGGCTACACCTTC
TRBJ1-2	NA	TRBV7-9	NA	CASSPPGPNYGYTF	TGTGCCAGCAGCCCTCCCGGGCCTAACTATGGCTACACCTTC